This T cell receptor beta chain was obtained from a study of regulatory T cells in long-lasting Graves disease. The study, taken as a whole, reports: Samples came from peripheral blood alone, without thyroid tissue. New patients shared 750 to 1,000 public clonotypes, fewer than the 2,500 to 3,000 shared by persistent patients. Gene preferences differed: TRBV28, TRBJ1-2, TRBJ2-5 in persistent cases.

Time point given: newly diagnosed GD, antithyroid drugs for less than 3 months. TCR sequences were obtained from RNA taken from PBMCs. CDR1 is MNHEY, CDR2 SMNVEV, per germline (reference sequence). This CDR3 has 12 amino acids. With iRepertoire HTBI primers and Arm-PCR of CDR3 regions, TCR beta libraries were built. TCRdb passed the multiplex PCR reads through MiXCR, listing each CDR3 protein once. Here the sample spans approximately 540,000 distinct CDR3 sequences, about 11% being singletons. This clonotype was detected ten times or more. The antigen remains undetermined. One end of the junction does not line up with germline, which may come from a read error. A further study also used this sample, focusing on T cells in Graves' hyperthyroidism and ophthalmopathy.

The TCR comes from a woman aged 25 to 39 with Graves disease. This specimen consisted of peripheral blood mononuclear cells (PBMCs), obtained at new diagnosis, from a patient treated with antithyroid drugs. The J gene is TRBJ2-3, the V gene TRBV27; D call uncertain. The CDR3 loop reads CASSLSRSPLLF. The CDR3, as DNA: TGTGCCAGCAGTTTATCGCGGAGCCCATTACTCTTT.